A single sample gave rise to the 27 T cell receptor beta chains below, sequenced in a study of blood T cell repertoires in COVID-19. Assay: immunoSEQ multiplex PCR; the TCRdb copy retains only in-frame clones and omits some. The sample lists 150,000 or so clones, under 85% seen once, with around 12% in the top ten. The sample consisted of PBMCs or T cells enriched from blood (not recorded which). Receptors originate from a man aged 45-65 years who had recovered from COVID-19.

CDR3 residues: CASSLWTGINNEQFF. The CDR3 region has the DNA TGCGCCAGCAGCTTGTGGACAGGGATAAACAATGAGCAGTTCTTC. V gene TRBV5-1 combines with J gene TRBJ2-1, with 8 bases lining up with TRBD1. Germline CDR1 is SGHRS and CDR2 is YFSETQ. V gave up 1 base and J gave up 5 bases; unmatched junction bases: 5. The CDR3 extends over 15 amino acids. The full variable domain, in which reference TRBV5-1 and TRBJ2-1 provide the parts outside the CDR3, is KAGVTQTPRYLIKTRGQQVTLSCSPISGHRSVSWYQQTPGQGLQFLFEYFSETQRNKGNFPGRFSGRQFSNSRSEMNVSTLELGDSALYLCASSLWTGINNEQFFGPGTRLTVL.

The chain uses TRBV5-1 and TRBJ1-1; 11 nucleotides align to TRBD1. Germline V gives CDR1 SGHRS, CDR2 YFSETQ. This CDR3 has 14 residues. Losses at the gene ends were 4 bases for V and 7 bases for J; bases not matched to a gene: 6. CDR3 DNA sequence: TGCGCCAGCAGCGTCGGACAGGGGGCAATTGAAGCTTTCTTT. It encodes CASSVGQGAIEAFF.

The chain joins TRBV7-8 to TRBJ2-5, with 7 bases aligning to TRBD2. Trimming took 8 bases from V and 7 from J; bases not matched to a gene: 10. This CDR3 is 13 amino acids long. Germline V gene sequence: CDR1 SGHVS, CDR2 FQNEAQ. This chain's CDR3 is CASSRGDRGTQYF. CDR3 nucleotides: TGTGCCAGCTCACGGGGGGACCGCGGGACCCAGTACTTC. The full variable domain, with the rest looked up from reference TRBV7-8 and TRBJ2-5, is GAGVSQSPRYKVAKRGQDVALRCDPISGHVSLFWYQQALGQGPEFLTYFQNEAQLDKSGLPSDRFFAERPEGSVSTLKIQRTQQEDSAVYLCASSRGDRGTQYFGPGTRLLVL.

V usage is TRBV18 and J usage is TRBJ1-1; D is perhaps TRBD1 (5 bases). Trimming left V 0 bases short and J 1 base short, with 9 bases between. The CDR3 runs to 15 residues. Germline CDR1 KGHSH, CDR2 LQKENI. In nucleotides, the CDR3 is TGTGCCAGCTCACCACCGGGGCTTCGGAACACTGAAGCTTTCTTT. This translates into CASSPPGLRNTEAFF.

The CDR3 region is CAHQRGGSRSGYTF. For the CDR3, the DNA is TGTGCCCACCAGCGGGGGGGCTCACGGTCCGGCTACACCTTC. The V and J genes are TRBV7-3 and TRBJ1-2; weak D call: TRBD1 (6 bases). Germline CDR1 is SGHTA and CDR2 is FQGTGA. The CDR3 has 14 amino acids. The germline V and J ends were trimmed by 11 bases and 8 bases, with 24 bases remaining between them.

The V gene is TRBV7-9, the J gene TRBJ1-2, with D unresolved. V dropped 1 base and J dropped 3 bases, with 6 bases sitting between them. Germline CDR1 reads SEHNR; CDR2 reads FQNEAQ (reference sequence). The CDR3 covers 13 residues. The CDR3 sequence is CASSLGGDYGYTF. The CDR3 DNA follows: TGTGCCAGCAGCTTAGGGGGAGACTATGGCTACACCTTC.

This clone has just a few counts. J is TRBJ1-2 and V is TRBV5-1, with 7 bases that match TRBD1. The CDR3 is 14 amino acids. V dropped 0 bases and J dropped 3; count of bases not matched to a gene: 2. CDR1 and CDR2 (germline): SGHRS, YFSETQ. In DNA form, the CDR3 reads TGCGCCAGCAGCTTGGAGGGGGCCGACTATGGCTACACCTTC. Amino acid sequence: CASSLEGADYGYTF.

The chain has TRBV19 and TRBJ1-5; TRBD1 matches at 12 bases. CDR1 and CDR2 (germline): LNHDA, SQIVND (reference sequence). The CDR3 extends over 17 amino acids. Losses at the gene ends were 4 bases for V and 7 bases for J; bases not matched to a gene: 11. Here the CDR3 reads CASSTRGTGGGNQPQHF. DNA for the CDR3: TGTGCCAGTAGTACTCGCGGGACAGGGGGCGGTAACCAGCCCCAGCATTTT.

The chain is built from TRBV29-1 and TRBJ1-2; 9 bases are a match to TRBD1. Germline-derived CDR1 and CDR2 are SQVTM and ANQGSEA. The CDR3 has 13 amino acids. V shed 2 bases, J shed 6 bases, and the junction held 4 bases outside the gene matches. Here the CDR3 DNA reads TGCAGCGTTGAACACAGGGGGCGGGATGGCTACACCTTC. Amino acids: CSVEHRGRDGYTF.

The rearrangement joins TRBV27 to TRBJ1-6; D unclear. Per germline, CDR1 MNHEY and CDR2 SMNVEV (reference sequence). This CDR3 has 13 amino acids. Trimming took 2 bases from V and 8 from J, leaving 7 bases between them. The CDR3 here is CASSLAGDSPLHF. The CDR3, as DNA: TGTGCCAGCAGTTTAGCCGGGGATTCACCCCTCCACTTT.

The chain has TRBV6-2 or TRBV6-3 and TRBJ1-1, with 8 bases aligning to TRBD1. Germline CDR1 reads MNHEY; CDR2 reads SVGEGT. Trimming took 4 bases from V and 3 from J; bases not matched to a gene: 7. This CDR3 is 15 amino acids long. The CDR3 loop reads CASSFGTGGDTEAFF. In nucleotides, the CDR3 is TGTGCCAGCAGTTTCGGAACAGGGGGGGACACTGAAGCTTTCTTT.

This CDR3 is CASSFSRGAGSYNEQFF. DNA of the CDR3: TGTGCCAGCAGTTTCTCCAGGGGGGCGGGCTCCTACAATGAGCAGTTCTTC. This chain joins TRBV27 and TRBJ2-1, with a possible D match to TRBD1 (7 bases). The CDR3 sequence is 17 residues long. Trimming shortened V by 3 bases and J by 0 bases, and 15 bases separated the two germline ends. CDR1 is MNHEY and CDR2 is SMNVEV in the germline V gene (reference sequence).

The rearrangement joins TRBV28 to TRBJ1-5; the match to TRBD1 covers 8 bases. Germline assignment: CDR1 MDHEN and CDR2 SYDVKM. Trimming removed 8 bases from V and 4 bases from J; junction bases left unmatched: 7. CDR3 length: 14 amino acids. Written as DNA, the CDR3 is TGTGCCAGCTATTCGGACAGGGATAATCAGCCCCAGCATTTT. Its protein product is CASYSDRDNQPQHF.

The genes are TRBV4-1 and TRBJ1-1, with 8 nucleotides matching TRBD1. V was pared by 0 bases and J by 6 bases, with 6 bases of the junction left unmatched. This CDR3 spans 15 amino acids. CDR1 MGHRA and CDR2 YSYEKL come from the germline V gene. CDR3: CASSQEQGVISEAFF. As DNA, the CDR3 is TGCGCCAGCAGCCAAGAACAGGGGGTAATCTCTGAAGCTTTCTTT.

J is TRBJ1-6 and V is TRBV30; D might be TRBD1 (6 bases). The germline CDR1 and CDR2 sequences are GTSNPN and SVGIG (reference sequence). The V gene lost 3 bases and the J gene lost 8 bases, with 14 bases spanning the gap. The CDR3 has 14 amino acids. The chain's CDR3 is CAWSQGHGDSPLHF. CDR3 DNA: TGTGCCTGGAGCCAGGGACACGGAGATTCACCCCTCCACTTT.

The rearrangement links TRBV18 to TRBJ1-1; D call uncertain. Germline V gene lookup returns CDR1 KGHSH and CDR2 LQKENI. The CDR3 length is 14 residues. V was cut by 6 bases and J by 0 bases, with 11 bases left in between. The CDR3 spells CASSPDFLNTEAFF. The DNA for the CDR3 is TGTGCCAGCTCTCCGGACTTTTTGAACACTGAAGCTTTCTTT.

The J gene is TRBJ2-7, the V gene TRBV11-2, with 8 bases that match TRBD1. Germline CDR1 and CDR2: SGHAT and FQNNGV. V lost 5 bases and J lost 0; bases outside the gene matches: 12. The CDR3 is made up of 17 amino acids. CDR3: CASSRPSSGQGSYEQYF. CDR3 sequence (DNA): TGTGCCAGCAGCCGACCCTCTTCCGGACAGGGCTCCTACGAGCAGTACTTC.

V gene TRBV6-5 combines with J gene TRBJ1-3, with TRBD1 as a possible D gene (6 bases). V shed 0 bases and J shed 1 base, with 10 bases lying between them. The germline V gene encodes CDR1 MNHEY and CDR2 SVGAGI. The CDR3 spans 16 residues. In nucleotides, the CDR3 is TGTGCCAGCAGTTACTCGGGCCAGGGGTCTGGAAACACCATATATTTT. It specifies CASSYSGQGSGNTIYF.

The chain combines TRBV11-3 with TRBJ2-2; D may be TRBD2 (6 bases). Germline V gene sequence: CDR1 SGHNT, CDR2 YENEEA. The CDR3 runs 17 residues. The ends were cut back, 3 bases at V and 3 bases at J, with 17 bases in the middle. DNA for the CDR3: TGTGCCAGCAGCTTGGGGCGGGGTATGTTGGACACCGGGGAGCTGTTTTTT. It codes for CASSLGRGMLDTGELFF.

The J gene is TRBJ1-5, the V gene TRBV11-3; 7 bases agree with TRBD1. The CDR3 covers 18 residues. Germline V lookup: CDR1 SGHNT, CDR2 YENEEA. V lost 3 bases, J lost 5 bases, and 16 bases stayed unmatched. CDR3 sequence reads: CASSFREKGAEGHQPQHF. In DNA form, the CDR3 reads TGTGCCAGCAGCTTCCGCGAAAAGGGGGCGGAGGGTCATCAGCCCCAGCATTTT.

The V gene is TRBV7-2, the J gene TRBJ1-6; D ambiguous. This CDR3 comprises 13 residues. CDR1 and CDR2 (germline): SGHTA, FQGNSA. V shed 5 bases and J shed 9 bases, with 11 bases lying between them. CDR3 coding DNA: TGTGCCAGCAGCAACCAGGTCGGTTCACCCCTCCACTTT. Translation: CASSNQVGSPLHF.

The CDR3 sequence is CASSLSTSPNEQFF. As DNA, the CDR3 is TGTGCCAGTAGTTTATCGACTAGCCCCAATGAGCAGTTCTTC. The chain links TRBV19 to TRBJ2-1; TRBD2 agrees at 7 bases. The CDR3 has 14 residues. Looked up from germline, CDR1 is LNHDA and CDR2 is SQIVND (reference sequence). V trimming: 5 bases; J trimming: 6 bases; junction bases outside the gene matches: 7. Together with reference TRBV19 and TRBJ2-1, the CDR3 gives the full variable domain: DGGITQSPKYLFRKEGQNVTLSCEQNLNHDAMYWYRQDPGQGLRLIYYSQIVNDFQKGDIAEGYSVSREKKESFPLTVTSAQKNPTAFYLCASSLSTSPNEQFFGPGTRLTVL.

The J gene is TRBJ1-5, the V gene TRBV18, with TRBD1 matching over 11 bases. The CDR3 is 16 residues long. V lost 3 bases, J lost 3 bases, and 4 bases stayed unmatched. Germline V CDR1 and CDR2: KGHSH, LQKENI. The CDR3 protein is CASSPGGQGDNQPQHF. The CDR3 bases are TGTGCCAGCTCACCTGGGGGACAGGGGGACAATCAGCCCCAGCATTTT.

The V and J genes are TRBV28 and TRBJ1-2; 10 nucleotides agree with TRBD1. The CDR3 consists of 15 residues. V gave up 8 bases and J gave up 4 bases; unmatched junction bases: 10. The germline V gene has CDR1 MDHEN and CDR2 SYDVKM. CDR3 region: CASLRTTGGFYGYTF. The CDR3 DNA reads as TGTGCCAGCCTCCGGACGACAGGGGGCTTCTATGGCTACACCTTC.

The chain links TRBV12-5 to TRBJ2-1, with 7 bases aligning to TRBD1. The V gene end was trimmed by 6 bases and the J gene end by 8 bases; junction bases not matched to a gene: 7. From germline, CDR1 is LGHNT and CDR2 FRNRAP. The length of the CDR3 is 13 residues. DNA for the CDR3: TGTGCTAGTGGCCACGGACAGGCGGATGAGCAGTTCTTC. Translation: CASGHGQADEQFF.

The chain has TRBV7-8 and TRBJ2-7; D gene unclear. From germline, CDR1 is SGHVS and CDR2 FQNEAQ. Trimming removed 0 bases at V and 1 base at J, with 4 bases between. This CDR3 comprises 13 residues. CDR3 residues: CASSLAVSYEQYF. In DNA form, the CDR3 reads TGTGCCAGCAGCTTAGCCGTATCCTACGAGCAGTACTTC. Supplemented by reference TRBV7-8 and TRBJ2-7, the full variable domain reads GAGVSQSPRYKVAKRGQDVALRCDPISGHVSLFWYQQALGQGPEFLTYFQNEAQLDKSGLPSDRFFAERPEGSVSTLKIQRTQQEDSAVYLCASSLAVSYEQYFGPGTRLTVT.

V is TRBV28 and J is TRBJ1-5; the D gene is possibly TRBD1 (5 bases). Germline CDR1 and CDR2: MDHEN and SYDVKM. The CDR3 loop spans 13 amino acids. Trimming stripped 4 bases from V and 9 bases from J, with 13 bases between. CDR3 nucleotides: TGTGCCAGCAGTTCGATCACAGGACGGCCCCAGCATTTT. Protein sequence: CASSSITGRPQHF.